What follows are 17 T cell receptor beta chains derived from one specimen sequenced in a study of identical twins. TCRdb analysed the 5' RACE reads with MiXCR anew, one entry per CDR3 protein. The data contain hundreds of thousands of distinct CDR3 sequences, more than 20% of them singletons. This sample was also put to use in a study of yellow fever vaccine responses in identical twins.

Sequenced: CD4+ T cells sorted from blood. The receptor source for this set is a woman aged 18 to 35 in good health.

This clonotype was seen a few times. J is TRBJ2-2 and V is TRBV7-9, with 7 bases aligning to TRBD1. V dropped 7 bases and J dropped 6; count of bases not matched to a gene: 17. Germline V CDR1 and CDR2: SEHNR, FQNEAQ (reference sequence). CDR3 length: 17 amino acids. Here the CDR3 reads CASITALGQRSAGELFF. The CDR3 DNA follows: TGTGCCAGCATCACAGCCCTGGGACAGAGGTCGGCCGGGGAGCTGTTTTTT.

This clonotype was observed a handful of times. The V and J genes are TRBV6-2 or TRBV6-3 and TRBJ2-7, with D perhaps TRBD1 (6 bases). The length of the CDR3 is 14 residues. V lost 6 bases, J lost 3 bases, and 15 bases lay in between. CDR1 and CDR2 (germline): MNHEY, SVGEGT. The CDR3: CASRLRDINYEQYF. CDR3 nucleotide sequence: TGTGCCAGCAGGCTCCGGGACATAAACTACGAGCAGTACTTC.

In this sample, this clonotype turned up a few times. The chain uses TRBV24-1 and TRBJ2-3, with D possibly being TRBD1 or TRBD2 (5 bases each). V lost 3 bases and J lost 1, with 7 bases in between. The CDR3 is 14 amino acids. Germline V gene lookup returns CDR1 KGHDR and CDR2 SFDVKD. The CDR3 loop reads CATSDTGRTDTQYF. The CDR3, as DNA: TGTGCCACCAGTGATACGGGGCGCACAGATACGCAGTATTTT.

This clonotype was seen only a few times. The chain combines TRBV7-6 with TRBJ2-1, with a tentative D call TRBD2 (5 bases). Trimming cost V 1 base and J 7 bases, with 14 bases left between them. The V gene's germline CDR1 is SGHVS and CDR2 FNYEAQ. The CDR3 is made up of 15 amino acids. Here the CDR3 DNA reads TGTGCCAGCAGCTTAGAGTTAGTAGCGCTGAATGAGCAGTTCTTC. It specifies CASSLELVALNEQFF.

This clonotype was picked up a small number of times. J is TRBJ2-7 and V is TRBV10-3; 7 nucleotides match TRBD1. The CDR3 covers 12 residues. Trimming cost V 6 bases and J 5 bases; bases outside gene matches: 4. CDR1 ENHRY and CDR2 SYGVKD come from the germline V gene. The CDR3, as DNA: TGTGCCATCAGGGGACAGACTAACGAGCAGTACTTC. Its protein is CAIRGQTNEQYF.

The rearrangement uses TRBV12-3 or TRBV12-4 and TRBJ1-1, with 9 bases matching TRBD1. V shed 6 bases and J 8 bases; nucleotides not matched to a gene: 10. The CDR3 runs to 14 residues. The CDR3, as DNA: TGTGCCAGCAGCCCCACAGGGGGCACATCAGAAGCTTTCTTT. It translates to CASSPTGGTSEAFF.

This clonotype was seen ten or more times. The DNA of the CDR3 is TGTGCCAGCACCCTGAGGGGCGGACTAGGGGATGAGCAGTTCTTC. Residues: CASTLRGGLGDEQFF. This sequence joins TRBV6-1 and TRBJ2-1, with 7 nucleotides matching TRBD2. The CDR3 totals 15 residues. Germline lookup yields CDR1 MNHNS and CDR2 SASEGT. V shed 7 bases and J 8 bases; nucleotides not matched to a gene: 14.

The V call is TRBV6-1, the J call TRBJ2-3, with D unresolved. V gave up 5 bases and J gave up 0 bases, with 15 bases separating them. The germline CDR1 and CDR2 sequences are MNHNS and SASEGT. The CDR3 covers 16 residues. As DNA, the CDR3 is TGTGCCAGCAGTCCCCAGACACCGGCGAGCACAGATACGCAGTATTTT. This translates into CASSPQTPASTDTQYF.

This clonotype appeared a few times. This rearrangement joins TRBV4-2 to TRBJ2-1, with D hard to call. The CDR3 sequence is 16 residues long. The V end lost 4 bases, the J end lost 0 bases, and 13 bases lay between the germline ends. The germline CDR1 and CDR2 sequences are LGHNA and YNFKEQ. The CDR3 nucleotides are TGTGCCAGCAGCCCATTACACGTCAGCTCCTACAATGAGCAGTTCTTC. Translating it yields CASSPLHVSSYNEQFF.

This clonotype was seen a few times. The CDR3, as DNA: TGCGCCAGCAGCTGGACTTTTAGCTCCTACAATGAGCAGTTCTTC. This encodes CASSWTFSSYNEQFF. The J gene is TRBJ2-1, the V gene TRBV5-1, with D perhaps TRBD2 (5 bases). The CDR3 spans 15 residues. With 3 bases removed from V and 0 bases from J, the gap between germline ends came to 10 bases. Germline lookup yields CDR1 SGHRS and CDR2 YFSETQ. Together with reference TRBV5-1 and TRBJ2-1, the CDR3 gives the full variable domain: KAGVTQTPRYLIKTRGQQVTLSCSPISGHRSVSWYQQTPGQGLQFLFEYFSETQRNKGNFPGRFSGRQFSNSRSEMNVSTLELGDSALYLCASSWTFSSYNEQFFGPGTRLTVL.

In regard to this clonotype: At one end, the junction sequence differs from germline, possibly due to a read error. The chain uses TRBV5-1 and TRBJ2-3; TRBD1 agrees at 7 bases. The CDR3 has 15 amino acids. The germline CDR1 and CDR2 sequences are SGHRS and YFSETQ. CDR3 in amino acids: CASSSLGGETDTRYF. As DNA, the CDR3 is TGCGCCAGCAGCTCCCTAGGGGGCGAGACAGATACGCGGTATTTT.

This clonotype has a handful of counts. This chain joins TRBV18 and TRBJ1-5; no definite D call. V was cut by 2 bases and J by 6 bases, with 8 bases left in between. The CDR3 is made up of 13 amino acids. Germline V lookup: CDR1 KGHSH, CDR2 LQKENI. The CDR3 bases are TGTGCCAGCTCACCAGATCTACGTCAGCCCCAGCATTTT. This encodes CASSPDLRQPQHF.

The chain uses TRBV4-1 and TRBJ2-1; 10 bases fit TRBD2. The CDR3 spans 14 residues. CDR1 and CDR2 from the germline V gene are MGHRA and YSYEKL. V lost 2 bases and J lost 10; bases outside the gene matches: 5. CDR3 sequence reads: CASSQRSSGGEQFF. CDR3 in DNA: TGCGCCAGCAGCCAACGGTCTAGCGGGGGAGAGCAGTTCTTC.

The chain joins TRBV7-8 to TRBJ2-2; TRBD2 is a possible D gene (6 bases). CDR3 length: 14 amino acids. Trimming left V 2 bases short and J 6 bases short, with 10 bases between. CDR1 and CDR2 from the germline V gene are SGHVS and FQNEAQ. CDR3 bases: TGTGCCAGCAGCTTAAACGGAGGGCCCGGGGAGCTGTTTTTT. Translating gives CASSLNGGPGELFF.

The V call is TRBV4-2, the J call TRBJ2-2, with D possibly being TRBD2 (5 bases). The CDR3 has 15 amino acids. The V and J ends lost 4 bases and 6 bases respectively, with 15 bases between them. From germline, CDR1 is LGHNA and CDR2 YNFKEQ. Written as DNA, the CDR3 is TGTGCCAGCAGCCGCACAGAGGGCGGTGCCGGGGAGCTGTTTTTT. Translation gives CASSRTEGGAGELFF.

The V gene is TRBV7-9, the J gene TRBJ2-2, with 13 positions matching TRBD2. After removal of 5 bases from V and 4 bases from J, the junction contained 7 bases not matched to a gene. This CDR3 has 17 amino acids. Germline V gene sequence: CDR1 SEHNR, CDR2 FQNEAQ (reference sequence). CDR3: CASSKLAGGLSTGELFF. DNA of the CDR3: TGTGCCAGCAGCAAACTAGCGGGGGGGCTCAGCACCGGGGAGCTGTTTTTT.

This clonotype was recorded many times. The V call is TRBV29-1, the J call TRBJ2-2; TRBD1 matches 11 bases. V lost 6 bases, J lost 2 bases, and 2 bases stayed unmatched. The CDR3 totals 14 residues. Germline V gene data show CDR1 as SQVTM and CDR2 as ANQGSEA. The chain's CDR3 is CSVGQGANTGELFF. CDR3 in DNA: TGCAGCGTCGGACAGGGGGCTAACACCGGGGAGCTGTTTTTT.